The clone carrying this TCR beta chain was recorded a few times. The data derive from a study of blood T cell repertoires in COVID-19. Study overall: Acute and convalescent COVID-19 samples came from the United States, Italy and Spain. T cells, B-cell-depleted T cells, or PBMCs provided the cDNA or gDNA that served as material.

How the authors handled the data: It was from reference gene primer amplification that nucleated cell counts were estimated. Only in-frame clones appear in the TCRdb table, and some are missing; sequencing was by immunoSEQ multiplex PCR. V and J calls and clone size are as listed in that table; D and trimming were resolved from the DNA. The sample has about 75,000 clones, about 74% seen once. The source material was peripheral blood. This TCR was sampled from a human donor with acute or convalescent COVID-19. The donor label of this sample is uncertain.

The chain's CDR3 is CSVGGGGGFDTQYF. CDR3 in DNA: TGCAGCGTTGGCGGCGGGGGGGGTTTCGATACGCAGTATTTT. This chain links TRBV29-1 with TRBJ2-3; 9 bases align to TRBD2. The germline V gene encodes CDR1 SQVTM and CDR2 ANQGSEA. Trimming cost V 4 bases and J 6 bases; bases outside gene matches: 8. The CDR3 spans 14 residues.